Listed here are 20 T cell receptor beta chains from one sample, sequenced in a study of OX40 agonist ivuxolimab in advanced cancers. The protocol was immunoSEQ multiplex PCR, while the TCRdb copy is restricted to in-frame clones and leaves out a portion. The sample consists of about 50,000 clones, 70% to 80% of them appearing once. Source: CD4+ or CD8+ T cells sorted from blood, taken in a trial of the OX40 agonist ivuxolimab. These receptors came from an adult with an advanced solid tumor such as melanoma, head and neck, liver or kidney cancer.

The V gene is TRBV18, the J gene TRBJ2-1; 10 nucleotides line up with TRBD2. The junction had 6 bases not matched to a gene; V was cut back by 5 bases and J by 5 bases. The CDR3 totals 15 residues. The germline CDR1 and CDR2 sequences are KGHSH and LQKENI. The DNA for the CDR3 is TGTGCCAGCTCAACTCTAGCGGGAGTTAACAATGAGCAGTTCTTC. Translation: CASSTLAGVNNEQFF.

The sample holds a few counts of this clone. The V and J genes are TRBV6-1 and TRBJ1-5, with D unresolved. The CDR3 is 12 amino acids. V was pared by 6 bases and J by 1 base, with 4 bases between. CDR1 and CDR2 from the germline V gene are MNHNS and SASEGT. CDR3 protein: CASSLSNQPQHF. CDR3 DNA sequence: TGTGCCAGCAGCCTCAGCAATCAGCCCCAGCATTTT.

J is TRBJ2-7 and V is TRBV4-1; 13 bases map to TRBD2. Germline V gives CDR1 MGHRA, CDR2 YSYEKL. This CDR3 has 17 amino acids. V shed 1 base and J 0 bases; nucleotides not matched to a gene: 3. CDR3 in amino acids: CASSQGTSGGASYEQYF. CDR3 nucleotide sequence: TGCGCCAGCAGCCAAGGGACTAGCGGGGGTGCCTCCTACGAGCAGTACTTC.

In its sample, this clone was seen a few times. This chain connects TRBV2 to TRBJ2-5; 7 positions match TRBD2. The CDR3 is 15 amino acids. V gave up 0 bases and J gave up 7 bases; unmatched junction bases: 8. Germline CDR1 is SNHLY and CDR2 is FYNNEI. CDR3 sequence: CASSEAGRGERTQYF. The CDR3 DNA is TGTGCCAGCAGTGAAGCAGGGAGGGGAGAGCGGACCCAGTACTTC.

The chain has TRBV6-5 and TRBJ2-4; D is ambiguous. This CDR3 comprises 16 residues. The V end lost 4 bases, the J end lost 1 base, and 14 bases lay between the germline ends. Germline CDR1 MNHEY, CDR2 SVGAGI. The DNA for the CDR3 is TGTGCCAGCAGTTGGGATCAGGAGACTGCCAAAAACATTCAGTACTTC. Residues: CASSWDQETAKNIQYF.

CDR3 nucleotide sequence: TGTGCCTGGAGTGAGGCGGCGGGTGTCCCAGATACGCAGTATTTT. Its translation is CAWSEAAGVPDTQYF. This chain connects TRBV30 to TRBJ2-3; D might be TRBD2 (5 bases). Per germline, CDR1 GTSNPN and CDR2 SVGIG (reference sequence). CDR3 length: 15 residues. V was trimmed by 1 base and J by 4 bases, leaving 15 bases between them.

The rearrangement joins TRBV14 to TRBJ2-5; 14 positions match TRBD2. V shed 6 bases and J 11 bases; nucleotides not matched to a gene: 8. Per germline, CDR1 SGHDN and CDR2 FVKESK. This CDR3 is built from 14 residues. The DNA for the CDR3 is TGTGCCAGCAGACCCGGGACTAGCGGGAGCAAGCAGTACTTC. Protein product: CASRPGTSGSKQYF.

This clone was seen once. The J gene is TRBJ1-3, the V gene TRBV5-4; D uncertain. Germline V gene lookup returns CDR1 SGHNT and CDR2 YYREEE (reference sequence). The V end lost 0 bases, the J end lost 0 bases, and 10 bases lay between the germline ends. The CDR3 totals 16 residues. The CDR3 nucleotides read TGTGCCAGCAGCTTGGGAGGGCCCAACTCTGGAAACACCATATATTTT. Translated, it gives CASSLGGPNSGNTIYF. Based on the CDR3 plus reference TRBV5-4 and TRBJ1-3, the full variable domain is ETGVTQSPTHLIKTRGQQVTLRCSSQSGHNTVSWYQQALGQGPQFIFQYYREEENGRGNFPPRFSGLQFPNYSSELNVNALELDDSALYLCASSLGGPNSGNTIYFGEGSWLTVV.

This chain joins TRBV5-1 and TRBJ1-3, with D perhaps matching TRBD1 (6 bases). V lost 4 bases to trimming and J lost 4 bases, with 12 bases between them. The CDR3 contains 14 residues. Germline-derived CDR1 and CDR2 are SGHRS and YFSETQ. The CDR3 DNA is TGCGCCAGCAGCCCAGGGGAATCGGGAAACACCATATATTTT. Translating it yields CASSPGESGNTIYF.

Here the CDR3 DNA reads TGTGCCAGCAGCCCCCGATTAGCGGGTCCCTACGAGCAGTACTTC. This gives the protein CASSPRLAGPYEQYF. The chain employs TRBV4-2 and TRBJ2-7; 7 nucleotides line up with TRBD2. J was trimmed by 2 bases and V by 4 bases; bases with no gene match: 8. CDR3 length: 15 amino acids. Germline V gives CDR1 LGHNA, CDR2 YNFKEQ.

The chain couples TRBV18 to TRBJ2-7; the match to TRBD2 covers 11 bases. CDR3 size: 18 residues. Trimming removed 3 bases from V and 7 bases from J; junction bases left unmatched: 17. CDR1 is KGHSH and CDR2 is LQKENI in the germline V gene. This chain's CDR3 is CASSPPLAGGRELGEQYF. In DNA, the CDR3 is TGTGCCAGCTCACCCCCGCTAGCGGGAGGACGAGAATTAGGGGAGCAGTACTTC. Supplemented by reference TRBV18 and TRBJ2-7, the full variable domain reads NAGVMQNPRHLVRRRGQEARLRCSPMKGHSHVYWYRQLPEEGLKFMVYLQKENIIDESGMPKERFSAEFPKEGPSILRIQQVVRGDSAAYFCASSPPLAGGRELGEQYFGPGTRLTVT.

The chain recombines TRBV5-1 with TRBJ1-2; 7 nucleotides line up with TRBD1. The CDR3 contains 16 residues. Losses at the gene ends were 0 bases for V and 2 bases for J; bases not matched to a gene: 7. CDR1 and CDR2 from the germline V gene are SGHRS and YFSETQ. The CDR3 protein is CASSLAFRQGNYGYTF. As DNA, the CDR3 is TGCGCCAGCAGCTTGGCCTTCAGACAGGGAAACTATGGCTACACCTTC.

The J gene is TRBJ2-3, the V gene TRBV7-9, with 11 bases matching TRBD2. Per the germline V gene, CDR1 is SEHNR and CDR2 is FQNEAQ (reference sequence). CDR3 size: 17 residues. V gave up 7 bases and J gave up 1 base; unmatched junction bases: 10. The CDR3 region is CASTLATSGEGTDTQYF. Written as DNA, the CDR3 is TGTGCCAGCACTCTCGCGACTAGCGGGGAGGGCACAGATACGCAGTATTTT.

This chain uses TRBV19 with TRBJ1-2, with D perhaps TRBD1 (5 bases). The ends were cut back, 3 bases at V and 3 bases at J, with 11 bases in the middle. Germline values: CDR1 LNHDA, CDR2 SQIVND (reference sequence). The CDR3 consists of 14 residues. The CDR3 nucleotides are TGTGCCAGTAGTATGGGTCAGGGTGACTATGGCTACACCTTC. This encodes CASSMGQGDYGYTF.

The V call is TRBV19, the J call TRBJ1-1; D gene uncertain. Deletions cut 6 bases from V and 0 bases from J, with 14 bases between. The length of the CDR3 is 15 residues. Germline CDR1 reads LNHDA; CDR2 reads SQIVND (reference sequence). CDR3 loop: CASRRGVGMNTEAFF. Written as DNA, the CDR3 is TGTGCCAGTAGGCGGGGAGTCGGCATGAACACTGAAGCTTTCTTT. The full variable domain, with the rest looked up from reference TRBV19 and TRBJ1-1, is DGGITQSPKYLFRKEGQNVTLSCEQNLNHDAMYWYRQDPGQGLRLIYYSQIVNDFQKGDIAEGYSVSREKKESFPLTVTSAQKNPTAFYLCASRRGVGMNTEAFFGQGTRLTVV.

The CDR3 nucleotides are TGTGCCAGCAGCTTACCCTCTGGGGCCAACGTCCTGACTTTC. Its protein is CASSLPSGANVLTF. The chain has TRBV7-9 and TRBJ2-6, with D unclear. The CDR3 runs 14 residues. Germline-derived CDR1 and CDR2 are SEHNR and FQNEAQ (reference sequence). V was pared by 2 bases and J by 0 bases, with 2 bases between.

This clone appeared a few times. V gene TRBV30 combines with J gene TRBJ1-5; D is ambiguous. The germline V gene encodes CDR1 GTSNPN and CDR2 SVGIG (reference sequence). The CDR3 contains 14 residues. Trimming stripped 3 bases from V and 3 bases from J, with 12 bases between. The CDR3 spells CAWRSQASNQPQHF. CDR3 nucleotides: TGTGCCTGGAGGAGTCAGGCTTCCAATCAGCCCCAGCATTTT.

This clone was observed a single time. This chain links TRBV19 with TRBJ1-3; 7 positions match TRBD1. Germline trimming cut 11 bases from V and 1 base from J; bases unmatched to any gene: 14. Germline V lookup: CDR1 LNHDA, CDR2 SQIVND (reference sequence). This CDR3 comprises 16 residues. The CDR3 sequence: CAGHRGNSDSGNTIYF. DNA of the CDR3: TGTGCCGGACACAGGGGAAACTCAGATTCTGGAAACACCATATATTTT.

The rearrangement joins TRBV28 to TRBJ1-1; 8 nucleotides agree with TRBD1. J lost 10 bases, V lost 2 bases, and 12 bases had no gene match. The CDR3 runs 15 residues. CDR1 is MDHEN, CDR2 SYDVKM, per germline. The CDR3 loop reads CASSLVFQGAQLAFF. CDR3 bases: TGTGCCAGCAGTTTAGTGTTTCAGGGGGCGCAGCTAGCTTTCTTT. The full variable domain, in which reference TRBV28 and TRBJ1-1 provide the parts outside the CDR3, is DVKVTQSSRYLVKRTGEKVFLECVQDMDHENMFWYRQDPGLGLRLIYFSYDVKMKEKGDIPEGYSVSREKKERFSLILESASTNQTSMYLCASSLVFQGAQLAFFGQGTRLTVV.

This clone was seen a handful of times. The chain carries TRBV6-4 and TRBJ2-7, with a weak D call TRBD1 (6 bases). The V gene's germline CDR1 is MRHNA and CDR2 SNTAGT. The CDR3 is made up of 15 amino acids. The V end was cut by 2 bases, the J end by 5 bases, with 16 bases between. The CDR3 loop is CASSDPQGKFHEQYF. The CDR3 DNA is TGTGCCAGCAGTGACCCCCAGGGGAAGTTCCACGAGCAGTACTTC.